This TCR beta chain was recorded in a study of Ad26.COV2.S vaccination and SARS-CoV-2 variants. Study-wide context: Within the COV1001 Ad26.COV2.S trial arm, the donor was enrolled.

This sample's treatment: 15 to 20 received Ad26.COV2.S at low or high dose, single or two shots; several received placebo; per-sample allocation not given. Collection of the samples took place on day 63 after the first injection of vaccine or placebo. An adult donor aged 18-55 years was enrolled in Boston. The administered vaccine (an Ad26 vector) expressed Wuhan-strain SARS-CoV-2 spike. Repertoires were generated with immunoSEQ multiplex PCR, while TCRdb's copy carries only in-frame clones and drops some. Of about 380,000 clones in the sample, about four fifths are singletons; the top ten hold 7% to 9.5%. This clone was recorded only once. Looked up from germline, CDR1 is MNHEY and CDR2 is SVGEGT. The trim removed 6 bases at V and 6 bases at J, leaving 7 bases unmatched. The CDR3 has 16 amino acids.

The rearrangement joins TRBV6-2 or TRBV6-3 to TRBJ2-3; 15 bases match TRBD2. The sample consisted of peripheral blood, taken in a trial of Ad26.COV2.S vaccine versus placebo. This sequence was found in a person aged 18-65 years who received the Ad26.COV2.S COVID-19 vaccine or a placebo. The CDR3 bases are TGTGCCAGCAGCACCGGGACTAGCGGGGGGCACGATACGCAGTATTTT. Its translation is CASSTGTSGGHDTQYF.